This is a list of T cell receptor beta chains from one sample in a study of T-cell memory formation after mild COVID-19. From the 5' RACE reads, TCRdb called clonotypes with MiXCR, one entry per CDR3 protein. The data show roughly 190,000 distinct CDR3 sequences, about a sixth seen once. The source material was PBMCs or a T cell subset sorted from them (not recorded which). Receptor source: an adult woman who had mild COVID-19 (a few samples of this study predate the infection). Cell type and time point are not known. The CDR3 runs from the conserved cysteine through the conserved F or W. The D gene is left open where the match is weak. Size values are once, few and many counts, or a class for expanded clones, and some rows have none.

>TRBD1|TRBJ2-7|TRBV18|.
CASSRDRGPFSYEQYF
TGTGCCAGCTCAAGAGACAGGGGGCCTTTCTCCTACGAGCAGTACTTC
>TRBD2|TRBJ2-2|TRBV29-1|few
CSVQRLAGGPGNTGELFF
TGCAGCGTCCAAAGACTAGCGGGAGGGCCCGGGAACACCGGGGAGCTGTTTTTT
>.|TRBJ2-7|TRBV24-1|few
CATSQGIEQYF
TGTGCCACCTCACAAGGGATCGAGCAGTACTTC
>.|TRBJ1-6|TRBV27|once
CASSPPRRLGSPLHF
TGTGCCAGCAGTCCCCCTCGGAGGCTGGGTTCACCCCTCCACTTT
>TRBD1|TRBJ2-7|TRBV4-2|few
CASSHGTGGDEQYF
TGTGCCAGCAGCCATGGGACAGGGGGCGACGAGCAGTACTTC
>.|TRBJ1-3|TRBV6-5|.
CASSYVRTGNTIYF
TGTGCCAGCAGTTACGTGAGGACGGGAAACACCATATATTTT
>.|TRBJ2-1|TRBV5-4|.
CASMAGLSSYNEQFF
TGTGCCTCAATGGCAGGGCTCAGCTCCTACAATGAGCAGTTCTTC
>TRBD1|TRBJ1-1|TRBV18|few
CASSPLPPGGLIAEAFF
TGTGCCAGCTCACCGCTCCCCCCAGGGGGACTTATCGCTGAAGCTTTCTTT
>.|TRBJ1-1|TRBV18|.
CASSPREGPEAFF
TGTGCCAGCTCACCACGAGAGGGGCCTGAAGCTTTCTTT
>TRBD2|TRBJ2-7|TRBV6-6|few
CASSYSASGGSEQYF
TGTGCCAGCAGTTACTCGGCTAGCGGGGGGTCCGAGCAGTACTTC
>TRBD1|TRBJ1-1|TRBV7-9|few
CASSSKGTGGGTEAFF
TGTGCCAGCAGCTCCAAAGGGACAGGGGGAGGCACTGAAGCTTTCTTT
>.|TRBJ1-5|TRBV7-2|.
CASSLRGQPQHF
TGTGCCAGCAGCTTACGAGGGCAGCCCCAGCATTTT
>TRBD2|TRBJ2-3|TRBV12-3/TRBV12-4|.
CASSRIAGAGTDTQYF
TGTGCCAGCAGTCGCATAGCGGGGGCGGGGACAGATACGCAGTATTTT
>.|TRBJ2-7|TRBV7-2|.
CASSPTPSNSYEQYF
TGTGCCAGCAGCCCCACCCCAAGCAACTCCTACGAGCAGTACTTC
>.|TRBJ1-1|TRBV29-1|.
CSGGPGLNTEAFF
TGCAGCGGGGGGCCGGGATTAAACACTGAAGCTTTCTTT
>TRBD1|TRBJ1-6|TRBV27|few
CASSPADRVASPLHF
TGTGCCAGCAGTCCTGCAGACAGGGTCGCTTCACCCCTCCACTTT
>TRBD2|TRBJ2-1|TRBV20-1|.
CSARGREASGNEQFF
TGCAGTGCTAGAGGACGGGAGGCCAGCGGAAATGAGCAGTTCTTC
>TRBD1|TRBJ1-2|TRBV27|few
CASTPTGGTYGYTF
TGTGCCAGCACCCCGACAGGGGGCACTTATGGCTACACCTTC
>TRBD1|TRBJ1-6|TRBV7-6|few
CASSGGQGDRNSPLHF
TGTGCCAGCAGCGGTGGGCAGGGGGACCGGAATTCACCCCTCCACTTT
>.|TRBJ1-2|TRBV12-3/TRBV12-4|few
CASESGYGYTF
TGTGCCAGTGAATCTGGGTATGGCTACACCTTC
>.|TRBJ2-1|TRBV5-5|.
CASSSGQGRHNEQFF
TGTGCCAGCAGCTCGGGTCAGGGGCGACACAATGAGCAGTTCTTC
>.|TRBJ2-5|TRBV18|.
CASSPPMGHQETQYF
TGTGCCAGCTCACCACCAATGGGGCACCAAGAGACCCAGTACTTC
>.|TRBJ1-5|TRBV7-2|few
CASSPRDWNQPQHF
TGTGCCAGCAGCCCCAGGGATTGGAATCAGCCCCAGCATTTT
>.|TRBJ2-7|TRBV20-1|many
CSASDTRYYEQYF
TGCAGTGCGTCCGACACCAGATACTACGAGCAGTACTTC
>.|TRBJ2-1|TRBV5-1|.
CASSLGVGEQFF
TGCGCCAGCAGCTTGGGAGTGGGAGAGCAGTTCTTC
>.|TRBJ2-2|TRBV21-1|few
CASSKGREVTRTPGSCFF
.
>TRBD1|TRBJ2-2|TRBV12-3/TRBV12-4|.
CASRSDRGQTGELFF
TGTGCCAGCAGATCGGACAGGGGTCAGACCGGGGAGCTGTTTTTT
>TRBD1|TRBJ1-2|TRBV7-2|.
CASSPQGQSYYGYTF
TGTGCCAGCAGCCCCCAGGGACAGTCATACTATGGCTACACCTTC
>.|TRBJ2-3|TRBV9|.
CASSVSSTDTQYF
TGTGCCAGCAGCGTATCTAGCACAGATACGCAGTATTTT
>.|TRBJ2-2|TRBV10-3|.
CAISQRPLSGELFF
TGTGCCATCAGTCAGAGGCCTTTGTCCGGGGAGCTGTTTTTT
>TRBD2|TRBJ2-3|TRBV24-1|.
CATSDRTSGRVTDTQYF
TGTGCCACCAGTGATCGGACTAGCGGGAGAGTGACAGATACGCAGTATTTT
>.|TRBJ1-1|TRBV12-3/TRBV12-4|.
CASSLAPMNTEAFF
TGTGCCAGCAGTTTAGCCCCCATGAACACTGAAGCTTTCTTT
>.|TRBJ2-3|TRBV23-1|.
CASSQSWTPDTQYF
TGCGCCAGCAGTCAATCCTGGACCCCAGATACGCAGTATTTT
>TRBD2|TRBJ2-1|TRBV6-6|many
CASSPSPRLAAYEQFF
TGTGCCAGCAGTCCCAGCCCGCGGCTAGCGGCCTATGAGCAGTTCTTC
>.|TRBJ2-1|TRBV5-1|few
CASRSSQRVNNNEQFF
TGCGCCAGCAGGAGCTCACAGCGGGTGAATAACAATGAGCAGTTCTTC
>.|TRBJ1-1|TRBV25-1|.
CASSARVQADEAFF
TGTGCCAGCAGTGCTCGGGTACAAGCGGATGAAGCTTTCTTT
>.|TRBJ1-6|TRBV20-1|few
CSARGRSINSPLHF
TGCAGTGCTAGAGGCAGGAGTATAAATTCACCCCTCCACTTT
>.|TRBJ1-4|TRBV6-5|.
CASSPDGYNEKLFF
TGTGCCAGCAGCCCGGACGGTTATAATGAAAAACTGTTTTTT
>TRBD1|TRBJ2-2|TRBV5-1|few
CASSSLDRGGTGELFF
TGCGCCAGCAGCTCCCTGGACAGGGGTGGGACCGGGGAGCTGTTTTTT
>.|TRBJ2-2|TRBV4-3|.
CASSQGPLENTGELFF
TGCGCCAGCAGCCAAGGGCCTTTGGAAAACACCGGGGAGCTGTTTTTT
>.|TRBJ2-3|TRBV30|.
CAWSSPDTQYF
TGTGCCTGGAGTTCCCCAGATACGCAGTATTTT
>TRBD1|TRBJ1-2|TRBV9|.
CASSVGGGVSYGYTF
TGTGCCAGCAGCGTAGGAGGGGGCGTATCCTATGGCTACACCTTC